This T cell receptor (beta chain) is from a study of human T cells and chemical hapten exposure. The ends were cut back, 7 bases at V and 7 bases at J, with 17 bases in the middle. The CDR3 consists of 15 residues. Germline CDR1 and CDR2: MNHEY and SVGAGI. This clonotype was observed a handful of times. Noted time point: patch test 1, 2 weeks after DPC sensitization. Treatment: therapeutic diphenylcyclopropenone sensitization with weekly scalp DPC. It was from unfractionated whole blood that total RNA was extracted. TCRdb reprocessed the RACE reads with MiXCR, giving one entry per CDR3 protein. This sample yields some 38,000 distinct CDR3 sequences, of which just under 6.5% are seen a single time; roughly 9.5% belongs to the top ten.

The sequenced sample was whole blood, obtained in connection with sensitization to the hapten diphenylcyclopropenone (DPC). This clonotype was obtained from a woman aged 30 to 39 with alopecia areata. Some clones in this sample may be carry-over from other donors' samples. This chain connects TRBV6-5 to TRBJ1-6, with D uncertain. The chain's CDR3 is CASTERSWRNSPLHF. CDR3 nucleotide sequence: TGTGCCAGCACGGAACGGAGCTGGAGGAATTCACCCCTCCACTTT.